A single sample gave rise to the 12 T cell receptor beta chains below, sequenced in a study of cytotoxic CD8 clonotypes in ibrutinib-treated CLL (dated by TCRdb to the early 2020s). Library method: the immunoSEQ multiplex PCR assay. This immuneACCESS table, as held by TCRdb, lists in-frame sequences with V and J called but not all clones. Of the missing ones, under half trace to an unresolved V gene in checked studies; the others have no known cause. This sample lists 70,000 to 85,000 clones; approximately 80% were detected once. The ten top clones hold roughly 7.7% of the sample. The time point label, as the study defines it: progressive disease on ibrutinib. The sequences come from PBMCs, collected at disease progression, from a patient treated with ibrutinib. These receptors originate from a human donor with chronic lymphocytic leukemia.

The V call is TRBV6-1, the J call TRBJ1-4; 10 nucleotides align to TRBD1. CDR3 length equals 16 residues. The trim removed 2 bases at V and 6 bases at J, leaving 6 bases unmatched. From germline, CDR1 is MNHNS and CDR2 SASEGT. CDR3 in amino acids: CASSEMLGTGDEKLFF. In DNA, the CDR3 is TGTGCCAGCAGTGAAATGCTTGGGACAGGGGATGAAAAACTGTTTTTT.

The rearrangement uses TRBV5-6 and TRBJ2-7; 9 nucleotides match TRBD2. The junction had 5 bases not matched to a gene; V was cut back by 1 base and J by 0 bases. CDR1 and CDR2 from the germline V gene are SGHDT and YYEEEE. The CDR3 loop spans 16 amino acids. The CDR3 DNA reads as TGTGCCAGCAGCTTGATGGAGCGGGGGGACTCCTACGAGCAGTACTTC. Its protein is CASSLMERGDSYEQYF.

The chain links TRBV28 to TRBJ2-1; D perhaps matches TRBD1 (5 bases). This CDR3 spans 14 amino acids. Germline V gene sequence: CDR1 MDHEN, CDR2 SYDVKM. The V gene lost 8 bases and the J gene lost 6 bases, with 17 bases spanning the gap. CDR3 coding DNA: TGTGCCAGCCCTCCAGGGCAGGGTGTCAATGAGCAGTTCTTC. Protein product: CASPPGQGVNEQFF.

V is TRBV18 and J is TRBJ1-1; D uncertain. The V gene lost 3 bases and the J gene lost 4 bases, with 9 bases spanning the gap. Germline loops: CDR1 KGHSH, CDR2 LQKENI. This CDR3 has 13 amino acids. Written as DNA, the CDR3 is TGTGCCAGCTCACCTGCTGAAGCCACTGAAGCTTTCTTT. Translating gives CASSPAEATEAFF.

This chain links TRBV12-5 with TRBJ2-7; TRBD2 aligns across 9 bases. This CDR3 spans 14 amino acids. Unmatched junction bases numbered 8, after V lost 7 bases and J lost 4 bases. The germline CDR1 and CDR2 sequences are LGHNT and FRNRAP. DNA for the CDR3: TGTGCTAGTGCATGGGCGGGAGGGACGTACGAGCAGTACTTC. Its protein is CASAWAGGTYEQYF.

V and J are TRBV6-6 and TRBJ2-5; D uncertain. The germline V gene encodes CDR1 MNHNY and CDR2 SVGAGI (reference sequence). V gave up 2 bases and J gave up 5 bases, with 3 bases separating them. The CDR3 has 11 amino acids. CDR3 in DNA: TGTGCCAGCAGTTACCTTGAGACCCAGTACTTC. This sequence encodes CASSYLETQYF.

This clone was picked up a small number of times. The J gene is TRBJ1-1, the V gene TRBV2; D ambiguous. The V end was cut by 4 bases, the J end by 0 bases, with 9 bases between. From germline, CDR1 is SNHLY and CDR2 FYNNEI. The CDR3 is 14 residues long. The CDR3: CASSGGMVNTEAFF. CDR3 DNA sequence: TGTGCCAGCAGTGGGGGAATGGTGAACACTGAAGCTTTCTTT.

This chain joins TRBV28 and TRBJ2-1; TRBD2 is a possible D gene (6 bases). Germline CDR1 MDHEN, CDR2 SYDVKM. CDR3 length equals 14 residues. The V end was cut by 8 bases, the J end by 4 bases, with 15 bases between. The CDR3 here is CASDSGRRYNEQFF. CDR3 sequence (DNA): TGTGCCAGCGACTCTGGGAGGAGATACAATGAGCAGTTCTTC. Complete variable domain (other parts from reference TRBV28 and TRBJ2-1): DVKVTQSSRYLVKRTGEKVFLECVQDMDHENMFWYRQDPGLGLRLIYFSYDVKMKEKGDIPEGYSVSREKKERFSLILESASTNQTSMYLCASDSGRRYNEQFFGPGTRLTVL.

This rearrangement joins TRBV7-9 to TRBJ1-3, with 7 bases matching TRBD1. Trimming cost V 1 base and J 0 bases; bases outside gene matches: 0. CDR3 length equals 15 residues. Germline assignment: CDR1 SEHNR and CDR2 FQNEAQ (reference sequence). DNA of the CDR3: TGTGCCAGCAGCTTAGGGGACAGCTCTGGAAACACCATATATTTT. This gives the protein CASSLGDSSGNTIYF.

The chain has TRBV11-2 and TRBJ1-2; perhaps TRBD1 as D (5 bases). The V and J ends lost 6 bases and 2 bases respectively, with 7 bases between them. This CDR3 is 12 amino acids long. Germline assignment: CDR1 SGHAT and CDR2 FQNNGV. CDR3 residues: CASRRQNYGYTF. The CDR3 nucleotides read TGTGCCAGCAGAAGACAGAACTATGGCTACACCTTC.

The genes are TRBV5-6 and TRBJ2-7; D ambiguous. CDR3 length equals 14 residues. Trimming cost V 1 base and J 0 bases, with 8 bases left between them. The germline V gene has CDR1 SGHDT and CDR2 YYEEEE. The CDR3 sequence: CASSLKPSSYEQYF. The DNA for the CDR3 is TGTGCCAGCAGCTTGAAACCGTCCTCCTACGAGCAGTACTTC.

This CDR3 reads CAWSNYGNTIYF. DNA for the CDR3: TGTGCCTGGAGCAACTACGGGAACACCATATATTTT. This rearrangement joins TRBV30 to TRBJ1-3, with unresolved D. Between the trimmed V and J ends, which lost 3 bases and 7 bases, there was a span of 10 bases. Germline V gene data show CDR1 as GTSNPN and CDR2 as SVGIG (reference sequence). The CDR3 totals 12 residues.